These T cell receptor beta chains were read from a single sample in a study of shared T cell receptors in the human thymus. TCRdb's copy holds only in-frame clones and misses some; the assay was immunoSEQ multiplex PCR. The repertoire consists of hundreds of thousands of clones, with more than 85% occurring once and the leading ten covering around 0.018%. The source material was thymocytes. The receptors here all came from a human donor. Both conserved end residues are part of each CDR3. The D gene is left open where the match is weak. Clone size appears in some rows only: once, few, many, or a class for an expanded clone.

clone_size,j_call,v_call,d_call,cdr3_nt,cdr3_aa
.,TRBJ2-4,TRBV5-1,TRBD1,TGCGCCAGCAGCGGGACGGACAGGGCGGGAAACATTCAGTACTTC,CASSGTDRAGNIQYF
.,TRBJ2-3,TRBV11-2,.,TGTGCCAGCAGCTTAGGACTGGGCATGTATACGCAGTATTTT,CASSLGLGMYTQYF
.,TRBJ2-3,TRBV14,TRBD2,TGTGCCAGCAGCCAGGAGGGACTAGCGGACACCGGCCCAGATACGCAGTATTTT,CASSQEGLADTGPDTQYF
.,TRBJ1-2,TRBV14,.,TGTGCCAGCAGCCAAGAGGGGAGGACCTACGGCTACACCTTC,CASSQEGRTYGYTF
.,TRBJ1-4,TRBV27,.,TGTGCCAGCAGTTTAAGGTCCGAGGGTAATGAAAAACTGTTTTTT,CASSLRSEGNEKLFF
.,TRBJ2-1,TRBV11-1,TRBD1,TGTGCCAGCAGCCGTTTGGGACAGTTTTACAATGAGCAGTTCTTC,CASSRLGQFYNEQFF
.,TRBJ2-7,TRBV10-3,.,TGTGCCATCAGTGAGCTCCCGGGCGGAGGCGAGCAGTACTTC,CAISELPGGGEQYF
.,TRBJ2-1,TRBV7-2,.,TGTGCCAGCAGCCCTGGCCCCTATTCCCCATACAATGAGCAGTTCTTC,CASSPGPYSPYNEQFF
.,TRBJ1-2,TRBV19,.,TGTGCCAGTAGTATGGCACAGGGCGCAGCTAACTATGGCTACACCTTC,CASSMAQGAANYGYTF
.,TRBJ1-1,TRBV18,.,TGTGCCAGCTCACCACTAAAAAAGGAGAGGACTGAAGCTTTCTTT,CASSPLKKERTEAFF
.,TRBJ2-3,TRBV29-1,TRBD2,TGCAGCGTCGAGTCAGCTAGCGGGAGGGCCATCGGGGACACAGATACGCAGTATTTT,CSVESASGRAIGDTDTQYF
.,TRBJ2-5,TRBV14,TRBD2,TGTGCCAGCAGCCAAAGTGGGCTAGCGGGAGGGCCGAATCAAGAGACCCAGTACTTC,CASSQSGLAGGPNQETQYF
.,TRBJ2-7,TRBV5-1,TRBD2,TGCGCCAGCAGCTGTTCCGGGACTAGGAAGTACGAGCAGTACTTC,CASSCSGTRKYEQYF
.,TRBJ2-3,TRBV28,TRBD2,TGTGCCAGCAGTTTATCGGCCCCGGGACTACGGGCCACAGATACGCAGTATTTT,CASSLSAPGLRATDTQYF
.,TRBJ1-5,TRBV11-1,.,TGTGCCAGCAGCCGGCGGGGGGGGGATCAGCCCCAGCATTTT,CASSRRGGDQPQHF
.,TRBJ1-4,TRBV30,.,TGTGCCTGGAACCTAGGGTTGGCGGGTGAAAAACTGTTTTTT,CAWNLGLAGEKLFF
.,TRBJ1-3,TRBV5-6,.,TGTGCCAGCAGCTTATTACGGGACACCATATATTTT,CASSLLRDTIYF
.,TRBJ1-5,TRBV5-6,TRBD1,TGTGCCAGCAGCTTGGGCGACGCAGCCGGGACAGATCTTCGTCAGCCCCAGCATTTT,CASSLGDAAGTDLRQPQHF
.,TRBJ2-1,TRBV30,TRBD2,TGTGCCTGGGCTCCGACTGGGACTAGCGTTGACAATGAGCAGTTCTTC,CAWAPTGTSVDNEQFF
.,TRBJ2-3,TRBV14,.,TGTGCCAGCAGCCAAGGAAAGTCAGAGAATAGCATCCATACGCAGTATTTT,CASSQGKSENSIHTQYF
once,TRBJ2-7,TRBV14,.,TGTGCCAGCAGCCAAGATGACAGACGGACACGGGACGAGCAGTACTTC,CASSQDDRRTRDEQYF
.,TRBJ2-1,TRBV27,.,TGTGCCAGCAGTTTCTCCCCCGGGGCGAGCGGACTCTACAATGAGCAGTTCTTC,CASSFSPGASGLYNEQFF
.,TRBJ2-7,TRBV29-1,.,TGCAGCGTTGAAGCAGGGGGGGTCGAGCAGTACTTC,CSVEAGGVEQYF
once,TRBJ2-3,TRBV9,.,TGTGCCAGCAGCGCGGAGTTCACAGATACGCAGTATTTT,CASSAEFTDTQYF
.,TRBJ1-4,TRBV4-1,.,TGCGCCAGCAGCGCTAGAACTAATGAAAAACTGTTTTTT,CASSARTNEKLFF
.,TRBJ2-1,TRBV29-1,.,TGCAGCGTTGAAGATCCTACGTTCCGGACTTTATCCTACAATGAGCAGTTCTTC,CSVEDPTFRTLSYNEQFF
.,TRBJ2-7,TRBV6-1,TRBD2,TGTGCCAGCAGTGAATTGGGGACTAGCGGGAAAGTTTGGGGCCACGAGCAGTACTTC,CASSELGTSGKVWGHEQYF
.,TRBJ2-3,TRBV27,TRBD2,TGTGCCAGCAGTCCACGGACTAGCGGGAGGGCCGATGGGGGCACAGATACGCAGTATTTT,CASSPRTSGRADGGTDTQYF
.,TRBJ2-7,TRBV15,.,TGTGCCACCAGCAGAGATCAGGGGACAAACGAGCAGTACTTC,CATSRDQGTNEQYF
.,TRBJ2-5,TRBV14,TRBD2,TGTGCCAGCAGCCAAGAAGCGGGGCTAGTTGAAGAGACCCAGTACTTC,CASSQEAGLVEETQYF
once,TRBJ2-5,TRBV27,.,TGTGCCAGCAGTTCCCCCCAAGAGACCCAGTACTTC,CASSSPQETQYF
once,TRBJ2-1,TRBV4-2,.,TGTGCCAGCAGGATAGGCCTAGAGCCTTACAATGAGCAGTTCTTC,CASRIGLEPYNEQFF
.,TRBJ2-7,TRBV27,TRBD1,TGTGCCAGCAGTTTATTCCAGGGGGCGCGCAACGAGCAGTACTTC,CASSLFQGARNEQYF
.,TRBJ1-2,TRBV7-8,TRBD1,TGTGCCAGCAGCTCTGGGACAGGGAAGAAATCGGATGGCTACACCTTC,CASSSGTGKKSDGYTF
once,TRBJ1-2,TRBV29-1,TRBD1,TGCAGCGTTAGGACAGGTATCTATGGCTACACCTTC,CSVRTGIYGYTF
once,TRBJ2-5,TRBV10-2,.,TGCGCCAGCAGTGACCTTGGCGGCGGCCAACGAGAGACCCAGTACTTC,CASSDLGGGQRETQYF
.,TRBJ2-3,TRBV5-6,TRBD1,TGTGCCAGCAGCTCCGGGACAGGGGTATCGGATACGCAGTATTTT,CASSSGTGVSDTQYF
.,TRBJ1-1,TRBV7-8,.,TGTGCCAGCAGCTTATTAGCACACAACACTGAAGCTTTCTTT,CASSLLAHNTEAFF
.,TRBJ2-6,TRBV18,TRBD2,TGTGCCAGCTCACCGAAGACTAGCGGGAGGGCTGGAGGAGCCAACGTCCTGACTTTC,CASSPKTSGRAGGANVLTF
.,TRBJ2-2,TRBV9,TRBD1,TGTGCCAGCAGCGCTCGGGACAGCCCCACCGGGGAGCTGTTTTTT,CASSARDSPTGELFF
.,TRBJ1-2,TRBV7-2,.,TGTGCCAGCAGCCCAAAGGGGGTAGATAGTGGGACAAACTATGGCTACACCTTC,CASSPKGVDSGTNYGYTF
.,TRBJ2-5,TRBV6-1,.,TGTGCCAGCAGTGAATCTTGGAGGGACGCCAAAGTTCGGTACTTC,CASSESWRDAKVRYF
.,TRBJ1-4,TRBV7-5,.,TGTGCCAGAAGCTTGGACCGGGACAGGAATGAAAAACTGTTTTTT,CARSLDRDRNEKLFF
.,TRBJ2-7,TRBV27,.,TGTGCCAGCAGTTTACCCCCGGCTGGTAGGGGCCACGAGCAGTACTTC,CASSLPPAGRGHEQYF